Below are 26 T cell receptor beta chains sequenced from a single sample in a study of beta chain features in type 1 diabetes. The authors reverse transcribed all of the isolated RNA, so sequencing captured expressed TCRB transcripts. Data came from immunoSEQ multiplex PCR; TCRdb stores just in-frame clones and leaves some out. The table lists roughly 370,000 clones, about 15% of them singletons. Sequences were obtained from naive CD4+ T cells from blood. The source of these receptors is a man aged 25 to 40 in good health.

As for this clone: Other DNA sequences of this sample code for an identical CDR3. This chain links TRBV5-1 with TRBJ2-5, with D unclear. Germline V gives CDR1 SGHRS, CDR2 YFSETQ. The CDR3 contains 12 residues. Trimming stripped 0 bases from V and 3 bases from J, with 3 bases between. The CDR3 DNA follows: TGCGCCAGCAGCTTGGCGGAAGAGACCCAGTACTTC. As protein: CASSLAEETQYF.

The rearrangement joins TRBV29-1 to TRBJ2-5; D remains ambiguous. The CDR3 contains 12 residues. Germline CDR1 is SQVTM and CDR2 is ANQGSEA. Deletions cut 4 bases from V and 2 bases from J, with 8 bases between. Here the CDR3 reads CSVGSRQETQYF. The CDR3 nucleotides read TGCAGCGTTGGGTCTCGTCAAGAGACCCAGTACTTC.

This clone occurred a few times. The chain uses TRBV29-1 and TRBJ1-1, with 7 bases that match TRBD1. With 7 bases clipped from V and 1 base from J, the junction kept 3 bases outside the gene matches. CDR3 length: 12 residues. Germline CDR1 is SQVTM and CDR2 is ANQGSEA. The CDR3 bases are TGCAGCGCCCGGACAGGGAACACTGAAGCTTTCTTT. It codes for CSARTGNTEAFF.

CDR3 coding DNA: TGTGCCAGCAGCGTAGGAGGCGGGGGGCCCCAAGAGACCCAGTACTTC. This sequence encodes CASSVGGGGPQETQYF. The genes are TRBV9 and TRBJ2-5, with 8 bases matching TRBD2. After removal of 0 bases from V and 1 base from J, the junction contained 5 bases not matched to a gene. Germline-derived CDR1 and CDR2 are SGDLS and YYNGEE. The CDR3 is 16 residues long.

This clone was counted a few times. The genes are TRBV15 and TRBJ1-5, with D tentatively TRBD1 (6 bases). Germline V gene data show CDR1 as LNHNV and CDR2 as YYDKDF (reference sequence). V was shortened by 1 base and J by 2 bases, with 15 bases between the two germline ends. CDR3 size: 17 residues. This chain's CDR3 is CATSRGLARGGNQPQHF. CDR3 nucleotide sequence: TGTGCCACCAGCAGAGGGTTGGCCAGGGGTGGCAATCAGCCCCAGCATTTT.

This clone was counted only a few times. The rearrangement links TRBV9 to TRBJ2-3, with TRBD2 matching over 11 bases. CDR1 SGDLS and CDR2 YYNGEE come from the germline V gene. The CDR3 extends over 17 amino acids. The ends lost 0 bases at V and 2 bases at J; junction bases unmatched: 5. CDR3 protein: CASSVARLAGSTDTQYF. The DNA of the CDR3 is TGTGCCAGCAGCGTAGCGCGACTAGCGGGGTCCACAGATACGCAGTATTTT.

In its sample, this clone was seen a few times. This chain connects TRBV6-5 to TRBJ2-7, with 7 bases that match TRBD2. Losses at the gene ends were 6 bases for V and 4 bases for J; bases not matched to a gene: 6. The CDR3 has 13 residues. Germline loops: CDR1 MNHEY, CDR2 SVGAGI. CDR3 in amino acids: CASSLPGGYEQYF. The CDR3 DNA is TGTGCCAGCAGCCTTCCGGGGGGATACGAGCAGTACTTC.

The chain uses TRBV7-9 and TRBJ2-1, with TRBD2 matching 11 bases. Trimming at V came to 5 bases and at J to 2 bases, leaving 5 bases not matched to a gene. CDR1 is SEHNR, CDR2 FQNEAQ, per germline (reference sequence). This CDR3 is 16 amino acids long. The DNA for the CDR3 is TGTGCCAGCAGCAAACTAGCGGGAGAAGCCTACAATGAGCAGTTCTTC. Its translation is CASSKLAGEAYNEQFF.

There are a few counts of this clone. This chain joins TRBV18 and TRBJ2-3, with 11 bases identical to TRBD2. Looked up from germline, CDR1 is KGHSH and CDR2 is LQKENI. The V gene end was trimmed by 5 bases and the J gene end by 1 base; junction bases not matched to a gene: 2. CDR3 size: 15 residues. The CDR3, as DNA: TGTGCCAGCTCAACGGGACTAGCGGGCACAGATACGCAGTATTTT. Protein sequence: CASSTGLAGTDTQYF.

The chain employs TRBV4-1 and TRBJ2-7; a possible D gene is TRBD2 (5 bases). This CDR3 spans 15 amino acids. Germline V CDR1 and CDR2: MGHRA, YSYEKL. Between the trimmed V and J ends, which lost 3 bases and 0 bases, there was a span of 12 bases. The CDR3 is CASSHGITSSYEQYF. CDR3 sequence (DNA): TGCGCCAGCAGCCACGGGATCACGAGCTCCTACGAGCAGTACTTC.

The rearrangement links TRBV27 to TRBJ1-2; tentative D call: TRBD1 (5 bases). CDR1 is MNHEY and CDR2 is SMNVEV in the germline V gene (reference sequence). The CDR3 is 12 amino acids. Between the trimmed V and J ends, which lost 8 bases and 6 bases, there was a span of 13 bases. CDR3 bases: TGTGCCAGCGGGCGACAGATTCATGGCTACACCTTC. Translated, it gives CASGRQIHGYTF.

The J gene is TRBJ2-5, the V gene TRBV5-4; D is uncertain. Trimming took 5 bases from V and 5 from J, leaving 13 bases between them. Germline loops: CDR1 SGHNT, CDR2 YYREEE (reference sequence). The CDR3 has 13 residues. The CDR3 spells CASSYRHSETQYF. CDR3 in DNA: TGTGCCAGCAGTTACCGCCACAGTGAGACCCAGTACTTC.

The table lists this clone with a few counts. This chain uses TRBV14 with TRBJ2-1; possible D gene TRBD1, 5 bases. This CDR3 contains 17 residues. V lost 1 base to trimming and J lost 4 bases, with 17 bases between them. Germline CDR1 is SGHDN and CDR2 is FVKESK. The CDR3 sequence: CASSQASTVDLYNEQFF. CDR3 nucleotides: TGTGCCAGCAGCCAAGCATCGACAGTGGATCTTTACAATGAGCAGTTCTTC.

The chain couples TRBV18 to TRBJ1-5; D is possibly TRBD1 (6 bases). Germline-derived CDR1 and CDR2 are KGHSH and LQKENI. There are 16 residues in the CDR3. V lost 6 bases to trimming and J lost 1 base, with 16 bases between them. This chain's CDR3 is CASSLNPGASNQPQHF. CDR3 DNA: TGTGCCAGCTCCCTTAACCCGGGGGCGAGCAATCAGCCCCAGCATTTT.

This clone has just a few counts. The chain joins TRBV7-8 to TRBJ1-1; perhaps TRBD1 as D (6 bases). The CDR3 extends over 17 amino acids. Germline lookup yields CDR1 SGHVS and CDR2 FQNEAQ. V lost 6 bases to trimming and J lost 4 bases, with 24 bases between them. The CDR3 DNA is TGTGCCAGCAGTCTTATGAGCGGGGGCGAATGGATCACTGAAGCTTTCTTT. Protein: CASSLMSGGEWITEAFF.

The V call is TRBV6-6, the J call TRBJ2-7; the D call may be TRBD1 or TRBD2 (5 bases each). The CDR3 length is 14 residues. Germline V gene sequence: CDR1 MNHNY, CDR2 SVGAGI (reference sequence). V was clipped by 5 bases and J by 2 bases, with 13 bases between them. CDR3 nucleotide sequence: TGTGCCAGCAGTAAAGGGACGGACACCTACGAGCAGTACGTC. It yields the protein CASSKGTDTYEQYV.

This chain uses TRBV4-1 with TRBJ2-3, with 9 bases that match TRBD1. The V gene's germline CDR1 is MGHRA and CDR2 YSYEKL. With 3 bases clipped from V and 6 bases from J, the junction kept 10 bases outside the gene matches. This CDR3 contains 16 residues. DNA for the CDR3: TGCGCCAGCAGCCATTACCGGGACAGGGTACCGGATACGCAGTATTTT. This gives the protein CASSHYRDRVPDTQYF.

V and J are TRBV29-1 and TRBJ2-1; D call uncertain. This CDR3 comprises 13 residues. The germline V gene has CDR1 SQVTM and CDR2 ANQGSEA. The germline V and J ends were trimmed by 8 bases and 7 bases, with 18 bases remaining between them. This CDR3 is CSIPSPPLNEQFF. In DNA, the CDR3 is TGCAGCATCCCCTCCCCGCCCCTAAATGAGCAGTTCTTC.

The CDR3 DNA sequence: TGCGCCAGCAGCCAAGATTCGACTAGAAGCTATGGCTACACCTTC. Its translation is CASSQDSTRSYGYTF. The chain links TRBV4-3 to TRBJ1-2; D is uncertain. V lost 0 bases and J 4 bases, leaving 12 bases between the germline ends. Germline V gene lookup returns CDR1 LGHNA and CDR2 YSLEER. This CDR3 region has 15 residues.

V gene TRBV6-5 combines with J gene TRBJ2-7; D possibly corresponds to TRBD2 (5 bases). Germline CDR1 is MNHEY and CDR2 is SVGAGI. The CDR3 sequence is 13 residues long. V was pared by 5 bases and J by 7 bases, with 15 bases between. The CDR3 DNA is TGTGCCAGCAGTGAAGTGGTGGTAGCGGAGCAGTACTTC. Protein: CASSEVVVAEQYF.

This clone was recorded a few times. The CDR3 DNA reads TGTGCCAGCAGCCTGCGGGGGAGCACAGATACGCAGTATTTT. It is translated as CASSLRGSTDTQYF. The genes are TRBV9 and TRBJ2-3, with TRBD2 matching 7 bases. Germline V CDR1 and CDR2: SGDLS, YYNGEE. V was clipped by 4 bases and J by 0 bases; unmatched bases: 2. The CDR3 sequence is 14 residues long.

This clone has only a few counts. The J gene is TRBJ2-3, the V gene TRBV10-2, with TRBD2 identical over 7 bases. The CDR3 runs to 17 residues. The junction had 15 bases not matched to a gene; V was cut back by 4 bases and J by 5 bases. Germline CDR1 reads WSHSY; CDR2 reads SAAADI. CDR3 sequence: CASSGPTRGLYKDTQYF. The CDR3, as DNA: TGCGCCAGCAGTGGACCGACTAGGGGACTATACAAAGATACGCAGTATTTT.

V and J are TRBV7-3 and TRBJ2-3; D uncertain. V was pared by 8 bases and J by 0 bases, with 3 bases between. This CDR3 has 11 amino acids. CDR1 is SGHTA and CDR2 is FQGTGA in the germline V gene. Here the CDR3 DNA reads TGTGCCAGCGGGAGCACAGATACGCAGTATTTT. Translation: CASGSTDTQYF. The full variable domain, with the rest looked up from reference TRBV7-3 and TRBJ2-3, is GAGVSQTPSNKVTEKGKYVELRCDPISGHTALYWYRQSLGQGPEFLIYFQGTGAADDSGLPNDRFFAVRPEGSVSTLKIQRTERGDSAVYLCASGSTDTQYFGPGTRLTVL.

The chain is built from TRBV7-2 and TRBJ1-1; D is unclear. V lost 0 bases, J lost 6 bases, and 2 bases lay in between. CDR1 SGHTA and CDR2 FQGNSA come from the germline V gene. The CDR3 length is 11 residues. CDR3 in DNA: TGTGCCAGCAGCTTAGCCCCTGAAGCTTTCTTT. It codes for CASSLAPEAFF.

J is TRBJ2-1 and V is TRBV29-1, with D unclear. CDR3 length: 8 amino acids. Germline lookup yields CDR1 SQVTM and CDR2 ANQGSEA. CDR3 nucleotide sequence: TGCATGTTCAATGAGCAGTTCTTC. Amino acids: CMFNEQFF.

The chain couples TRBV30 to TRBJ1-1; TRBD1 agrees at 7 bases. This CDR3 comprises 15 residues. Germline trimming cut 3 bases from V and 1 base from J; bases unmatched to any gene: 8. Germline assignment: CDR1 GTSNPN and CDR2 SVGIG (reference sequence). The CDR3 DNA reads TGTGCCTGGAGACGCCGGGACAGCCGGAACACTGAAGCTTTCTTT. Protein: CAWRRRDSRNTEAFF.